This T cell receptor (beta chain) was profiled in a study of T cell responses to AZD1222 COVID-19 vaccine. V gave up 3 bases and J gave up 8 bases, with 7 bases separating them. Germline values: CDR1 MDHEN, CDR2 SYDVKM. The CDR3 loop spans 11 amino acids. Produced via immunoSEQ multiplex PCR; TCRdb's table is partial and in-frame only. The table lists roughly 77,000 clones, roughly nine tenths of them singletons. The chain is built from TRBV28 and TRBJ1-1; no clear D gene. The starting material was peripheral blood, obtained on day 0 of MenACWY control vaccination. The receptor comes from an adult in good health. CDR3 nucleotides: TGTGCCAGCAGTTTTATCACAGAAGCTTTCTTT. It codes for CASSFITEAFF.